One and the same sample provided the 27 T cell receptor beta chains below, sequenced in a study of T cells in Graves' hyperthyroidism and ophthalmopathy. Template material for amplifying TCR beta CDR3 regions consisted of RNA transcripts. TCR CDR3 regions were first amplified by RT-PCR with HTBI primers. TCRdb re-called the multiplex PCR reads through MiXCR, storing one row per CDR3 protein. The table includes 550,000 to 700,000 distinct CDR3 sequences, 46% detected once. Sequencing was performed on peripheral blood or thyroid tissue (not recorded which). These TCRs come from an adult woman with Graves' disease, either hyperthyroidism or ophthalmopathy (not recorded which).

This clonotype was counted many times. The gene calls are TRBV9 and TRBJ2-7, with D possibly matching TRBD2 (7 bases). CDR3 length equals 15 residues. V shed 4 bases and J shed 5 bases, with 19 bases lying between them. CDR1 is SGDLS, CDR2 YYNGEE, per germline. CDR3 nucleotide sequence: TGTGCCAGCAGCACGAGGGGGGGAGTGGTCCACGAGCAGTACTTC. Its translation: CASSTRGGVVHEQYF. The full variable domain, its missing parts supplied by reference TRBV9 and TRBJ2-7, is DSGVTQTPKHLITATGQRVTLRCSPRSGDLSVYWYQQSLDQGLQFLIQYYNGEERAKGNILERFSAQQFPDLHSELNLSSLELGDSALYFCASSTRGGVVHEQYFGPGTRLTVT.

The chain is built from TRBV10-3 and TRBJ2-2, with TRBD1 as a possible D gene (7 bases). The CDR3 spans 15 residues. V shed 10 bases and J shed 1 base, with 16 bases lying between them. Germline V gene data show CDR1 as ENHRY and CDR2 as SYGVKD. The CDR3 here is CATGPGGLNTGELFF. The DNA of the CDR3 is TGTGCCACCGGTCCAGGGGGACTGAACACCGGGGAGCTGTTTTTT.

This chain links TRBV9 with TRBJ2-7; tentative D call: TRBD2 (5 bases). Germline V gene data show CDR1 as SGDLS and CDR2 as YYNGEE. The CDR3 consists of 12 residues. Trimming took 7 bases from V and 3 from J, leaving 11 bases between them. The CDR3 DNA follows: TGTGCCAGCGAAAGTGAGGGCTACGAGCAGTACTTC. Translating it yields CASESEGYEQYF.

V is TRBV7-2 and J is TRBJ1-4, with a weak D call TRBD1 (5 bases). This CDR3 spans 15 amino acids. The germline V and J ends were trimmed by 3 bases and 4 bases, with 12 bases remaining between them. Germline-derived CDR1 and CDR2 are SGHTA and FQGNSA. This CDR3 is CASSFYDGGNEKLFF. DNA for the CDR3: TGTGCCAGCAGCTTCTACGACGGGGGTAATGAAAAACTGTTTTTT.

As regards this clonotype: Possible read error: a much larger clone is one base away. This CDR3 reads CASSLDRWGEYEAQYF. The CDR3 coding sequence is TGTGCCAGCAGCTTAGATCGGTGGGGGGAGTATGAGGCCCAGTACTTC. The chain is built from TRBV11-2 and TRBJ2-5, with D maybe TRBD2 (6 bases). The CDR3 extends over 16 amino acids. CDR1 is SGHAT, CDR2 FQNNGV, per germline. The germline V and J ends were trimmed by 0 bases and 9 bases, with 20 bases remaining between them. The whole variable domain, filled in from reference TRBV11-2 and TRBJ2-5, reads EAGVAQSPRYKIIEKRQSVAFWCNPISGHATLYWYQQILGQGPKLLIQFQNNGVVDDSQLPKDRFSAERLKGVDSTLKIQPAKLEDSAVYLCASSLDRWGEYEAQYFGPGTRLLVL.

Many counts were recorded for this clonotype. This rearrangement joins TRBV11-2 to TRBJ1-1; D remains ambiguous. Trimming took off 5 bases at V and 3 bases at J, with 7 bases between the two ends. Per the germline V gene, CDR1 is SGHAT and CDR2 is FQNNGV. The CDR3 loop spans 12 amino acids. CDR3 in amino acids: CASSQVYTEAFF. CDR3 DNA sequence: TGTGCCAGCAGCCAAGTCTACACTGAAGCTTTCTTT.

On this clonotype: One junction end does not reproduce the germline sequence, and a read error may be involved. The chain carries TRBV4-2 and TRBJ2-1; TRBD2 aligns across 12 bases. Germline V lookup: CDR1 LGHNA, CDR2 YNFKEQ. The CDR3 covers 13 residues. The chain's CDR3 is CASTQGLAGKQFF. CDR3 DNA sequence: TGTGCCAGCACCCAAGGACTAGCGGGAAAGCAGTTCTTC.

This clonotype occurred many times. V gene TRBV11-2 combines with J gene TRBJ1-1, with 8 positions matching TRBD1. Germline V lookup: CDR1 SGHAT, CDR2 FQNNGV. The CDR3 has 15 amino acids. The V segment lost 4 bases and the J segment 8 bases; nucleotides outside the gene matches: 12. DNA for the CDR3: TGTGCCAGCAGCTCCGGGCAGGGGGCATCCGGGGAAGCTTTCTTT. Encoded protein: CASSSGQGASGEAFF.

This clonotype was detected many times. The chain employs TRBV2 and TRBJ2-5; a possible D gene is TRBD2 (6 bases). V was cut by 4 bases and J by 5 bases, with 8 bases left in between. The CDR3 totals 12 residues. Germline V gene data show CDR1 as SNHLY and CDR2 as FYNNEI. The CDR3 DNA reads TGTGCCAGCAGTGTTGGGAGGGAGACCCAGTACTTC. This translates into CASSVGRETQYF.

This chain joins TRBV7-2 and TRBJ2-7, with 7 positions matching TRBD2. Germline V gives CDR1 SGHTA, CDR2 FQGNSA. V lost 3 bases, J lost 2 bases, and 7 bases stayed unmatched. The CDR3 extends over 15 amino acids. The CDR3 protein is CASSFIAGATYEQYF. DNA for the CDR3: TGTGCCAGCAGCTTTATTGCGGGAGCCACCTACGAGCAGTACTTC.

Ten or more counts support this clonotype. The chain is built from TRBV10-3 and TRBJ1-1, with TRBD1 matching over 7 bases. The germline V gene has CDR1 ENHRY and CDR2 SYGVKD. Germline trimming cut 2 bases from V and 5 bases from J; bases unmatched to any gene: 5. The CDR3 has 14 residues. The CDR3 DNA follows: TGTGCCATCAGTGAGGAGGGGGCGAGAACTGAAGCTTTCTTT. It specifies CAISEEGARTEAFF.

In the case of this clonotype: A much bigger clone sits one base away, suggesting this may be a read error. The chain recombines TRBV12-3 or TRBV12-4 with TRBJ1-5; 9 nucleotides line up with TRBD1. The CDR3 length is 16 residues. The CDR3 spells CASSIAGWTGVQPQHF. The DNA for the CDR3 is TGTGCCAGCAGTATAGCGGGATGGACAGGGGTTCAGCCCCAGCATTTT.

J is TRBJ2-1 and V is TRBV11-2, with D hard to call. V lost 1 base and J 3 bases, leaving 7 bases between the germline ends. The CDR3 is 14 amino acids. Germline V lookup: CDR1 SGHAT, CDR2 FQNNGV. The CDR3 DNA sequence: TGTGCCAGCAGCTTAGCGGGCAGCTACAATGAGCAGTTCTTC. Residues: CASSLAGSYNEQFF.

This clonotype was found many times. The chain links TRBV10-2 to TRBJ1-1; D gene ambiguous. This CDR3 has 13 amino acids. Germline V CDR1 and CDR2: WSHSY, SAAADI. Trimming shortened V by 6 bases and J by 1 base, and 9 bases separated the two germline ends. CDR3 nucleotide sequence: TGCGCCAGCAGCGGCTCGGGGAACACTGAAGCTTTCTTT. Encoded protein: CASSGSGNTEAFF.

This clonotype was counted between two and nine times. CDR3 coding DNA: TGTGCCAGCAGTGAAGCGCTTATCGGGTCAGGGTATAACAATGAGCAGTTCTTC. This sequence encodes CASSEALIGSGYNNEQFF. The chain couples TRBV2 to TRBJ2-1; possible D gene TRBD1, 5 bases. V was trimmed by 0 bases and J by 5 bases, leaving 20 bases between them. This CDR3 has 18 residues. Per germline, CDR1 SNHLY and CDR2 FYNNEI.

This clonotype occurred many times. The gene calls are TRBV5-1 and TRBJ1-5; no reliable D call. The CDR3 sequence is 15 residues long. Deletions cut 1 base from V and 6 bases from J, with 14 bases between. Germline CDR1 is SGHRS and CDR2 is YFSETQ. The CDR3 nucleotides are TGCGCCAGCAGCTTGACGGGTGACCGCGGTCAGCCCCAGCATTTT. Encoded protein: CASSLTGDRGQPQHF.

V gene TRBV5-1 combines with J gene TRBJ1-3, with TRBD1 as a possible D gene (6 bases). Germline CDR1 is SGHRS and CDR2 is YFSETQ. The CDR3 totals 14 residues. Trimming pared 4 bases from V and 3 bases from J, leaving 11 bases between. The CDR3 region has the DNA TGCGCCAGCAGCGTTGGGGGGCTTGGAAACACCATATATTTT. Its protein product is CASSVGGLGNTIYF.

Many counts were recorded for this clonotype. The CDR3 loop is CASSSSDRVDYGYTF. DNA for the CDR3: TGTGCCAGCAGCTCTTCGGACAGGGTGGACTATGGCTACACCTTC. V gene TRBV7-9 combines with J gene TRBJ1-2; 8 bases are shared with TRBD1. CDR3 size: 15 residues. V was pared by 4 bases and J by 3 bases, with 7 bases of the junction left unmatched. Per the germline V gene, CDR1 is SEHNR and CDR2 is FQNEAQ (reference sequence).

At least ten counts were recorded for this clonotype. The chain employs TRBV6-5 and TRBJ2-5; 10 bases fit TRBD1. The CDR3 runs 16 residues. Germline CDR1 and CDR2: MNHEY and SVGAGI. J lost 2 bases, V lost 6 bases, and 9 bases had no gene match. In nucleotides, the CDR3 is TGTGCCAGCAGGCTAGGACAGGGGGGACGACAAGAGACCCAGTACTTC. It is translated as CASRLGQGGRQETQYF.

This clonotype occurred many times. This chain connects TRBV5-1 to TRBJ2-5; D not certain. There are 14 residues in the CDR3. In germline, CDR1 is SGHRS, CDR2 YFSETQ. The germline V and J ends were trimmed by 0 bases and 5 bases, with 11 bases remaining between them. CDR3 nucleotide sequence: TGCGCCAGCAGCTTGGTGTCCGGTAGGGAGACCCAGTACTTC. Translated: CASSLVSGRETQYF.

This chain uses TRBV7-2 with TRBJ2-5; weak D call: TRBD2 (5 bases). Germline CDR1 is SGHTA and CDR2 is FQGNSA. This CDR3 region has 12 residues. The V end lost 7 bases, the J end lost 0 bases, and 6 bases lay between the germline ends. The CDR3 DNA sequence: TGTGCCAGCATCGGGAACCAAGAGACCCAGTACTTC. It translates to CASIGNQETQYF.

The chain combines TRBV11-2 with TRBJ1-1; D gene uncertain. CDR1 is SGHAT, CDR2 FQNNGV, per germline. Trimming left V 5 bases short and J 5 bases short, with 15 bases between. CDR3 length: 14 amino acids. This CDR3 reads CASSQTYRGTEAFF. The CDR3 DNA reads TGTGCCAGCAGCCAAACATACAGAGGGACTGAAGCTTTCTTT.

This clonotype came up many times. This chain joins TRBV20-1 and TRBJ2-7; possible D gene TRBD2, 5 bases. The CDR3 extends over 13 amino acids. V was shortened by 7 bases and J by 0 bases, with 13 bases between the two germline ends. Germline values: CDR1 DFQATT, CDR2 SNEGSKA (reference sequence). The CDR3 loop is CSVDRENSYEQYF. In nucleotides, the CDR3 is TGCAGTGTCGATAGGGAGAACTCCTACGAGCAGTACTTC.

Many counts were recorded for this clonotype. The rearrangement joins TRBV10-3 to TRBJ2-7; 12 positions match TRBD2. Trimming took 7 bases from V and 3 from J; bases not matched to a gene: 1. The CDR3 is 13 amino acids. The V gene's germline CDR1 is ENHRY and CDR2 SYGVKD. The CDR3 DNA reads as TGTGCCATCATGACTAGCGGGAGCTACGAGCAGTACTTC. Its translation: CAIMTSGSYEQYF.

This sequence joins TRBV30 and TRBJ1-2; 8 bases are a match to TRBD1. Germline loops: CDR1 GTSNPN, CDR2 SVGIG (reference sequence). After removal of 3 bases from V and 6 bases from J, the junction contained 12 bases not matched to a gene. This CDR3 region has 15 residues. The CDR3 sequence: CAWSPGTGGKDGYTF. The DNA for the CDR3 is TGTGCCTGGAGCCCCGGGACAGGTGGGAAGGATGGCTACACCTTC.

Ten or more counts support this clonotype. The chain uses TRBV25-1 and TRBJ1-1, with D hard to call. Trimming took 4 bases from V and 5 from J, leaving 11 bases between them. Looked up from germline, CDR1 is MGHDK and CDR2 is SYGVNS. The CDR3 covers 13 residues. DNA of the CDR3: TGTGCCAGCAGTGGGGTAGTCGGGACTGAAGCTTTCTTT. Protein product: CASSGVVGTEAFF.

This CDR3 is CASSLDPGPNNSPLHF. The CDR3 coding sequence is TGTGCCAGCAGCTTGGACCCGGGACCGAATAATTCACCCCTCCACTTT. The V and J genes are TRBV7-2 and TRBJ1-6; D perhaps matches TRBD1 (5 bases). V was clipped by 3 bases and J by 5 bases, with 14 bases between them. Per germline, CDR1 SGHTA and CDR2 FQGNSA. The length of the CDR3 is 16 residues.